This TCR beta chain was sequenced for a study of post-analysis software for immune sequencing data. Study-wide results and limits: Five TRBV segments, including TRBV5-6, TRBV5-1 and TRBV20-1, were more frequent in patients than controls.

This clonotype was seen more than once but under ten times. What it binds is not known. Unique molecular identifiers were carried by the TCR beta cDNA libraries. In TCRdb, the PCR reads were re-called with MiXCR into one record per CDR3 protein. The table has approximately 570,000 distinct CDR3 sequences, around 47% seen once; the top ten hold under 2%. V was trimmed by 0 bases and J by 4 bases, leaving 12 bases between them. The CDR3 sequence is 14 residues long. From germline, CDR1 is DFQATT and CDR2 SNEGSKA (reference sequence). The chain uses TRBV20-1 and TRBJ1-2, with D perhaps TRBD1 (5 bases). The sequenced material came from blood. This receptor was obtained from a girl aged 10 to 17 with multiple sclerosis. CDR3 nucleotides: TGCAGTGCTAGAGATTCGGCCAGGGTCTATGGCTACACCTTC. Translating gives CSARDSARVYGYTF.